This TCR beta chain comes out of a study of blood T cell repertoires in COVID-19. Turning to the study itself: Samples representing acute and convalescent COVID-19 were sourced from the United States, Italy and Spain. PBMCs, B-cell-depleted T cells, or T cells provided the cDNA or gDNA that made up the material.

This clone was seen ten or more times. In the authors' methods: Amplification with reference gene primers provided the estimates of nucleated cell counts. Sequenced by immunoSEQ multiplex PCR; TCRdb stores in-frame clones only, minus some. The V and J calls and the clone size are those of that table, but D and trimming were determined from the DNA. The data contain about 130,000 clones, approximately 86% of them singletons. The TCR sequence derives from a woman aged 45-65 years who had recovered from COVID-19. Sequences were obtained from peripheral blood.

For the CDR3, the DNA is TGTGCCACCAGTGATTTGTCAGACACCGGGGAGCTGTTTTTT. Its translation: CATSDLSDTGELFF. The J gene is TRBJ2-2, the V gene TRBV24-1, with D unresolved. Trimming removed 0 bases at V and 3 bases at J, with 4 bases between. The V gene's germline CDR1 is KGHDR and CDR2 SFDVKD. The CDR3 runs to 14 residues.